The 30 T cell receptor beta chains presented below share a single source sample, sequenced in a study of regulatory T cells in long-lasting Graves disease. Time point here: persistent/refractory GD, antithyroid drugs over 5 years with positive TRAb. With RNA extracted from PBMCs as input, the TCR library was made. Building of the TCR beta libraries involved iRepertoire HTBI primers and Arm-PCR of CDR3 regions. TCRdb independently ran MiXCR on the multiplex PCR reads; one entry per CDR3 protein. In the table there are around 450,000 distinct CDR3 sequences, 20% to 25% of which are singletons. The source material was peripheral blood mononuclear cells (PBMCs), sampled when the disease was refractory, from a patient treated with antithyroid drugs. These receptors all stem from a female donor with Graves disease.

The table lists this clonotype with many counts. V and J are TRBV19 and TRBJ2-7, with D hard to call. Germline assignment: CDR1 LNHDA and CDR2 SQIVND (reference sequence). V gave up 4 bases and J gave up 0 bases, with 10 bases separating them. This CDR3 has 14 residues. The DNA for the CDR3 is TGTGCCAGTAGTACGGTACTCTTCTCCTACGAGCAGTACTTC. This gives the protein CASSTVLFSYEQYF.

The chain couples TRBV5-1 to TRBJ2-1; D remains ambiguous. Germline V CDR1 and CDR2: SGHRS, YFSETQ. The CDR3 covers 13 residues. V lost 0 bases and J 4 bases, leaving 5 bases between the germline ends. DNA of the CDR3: TGCGCCAGCAGCTTGGACTTGTACAATGAGCAGTTCTTC. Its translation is CASSLDLYNEQFF.

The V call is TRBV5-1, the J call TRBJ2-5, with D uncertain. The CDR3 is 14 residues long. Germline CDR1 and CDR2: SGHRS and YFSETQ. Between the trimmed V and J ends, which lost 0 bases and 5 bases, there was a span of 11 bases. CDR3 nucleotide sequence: TGCGCCAGCAGCTTGGGACATCTTTGGGAGACCCAGTACTTC. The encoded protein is CASSLGHLWETQYF.

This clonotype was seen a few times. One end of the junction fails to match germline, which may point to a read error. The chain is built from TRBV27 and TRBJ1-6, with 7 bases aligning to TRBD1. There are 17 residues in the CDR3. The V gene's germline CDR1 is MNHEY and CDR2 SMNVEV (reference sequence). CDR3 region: CAGSSRLQGAYNSPLHF. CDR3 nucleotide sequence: TGTGCCGGCAGCTCACGGCTGCAGGGGGCCTATAATTCACCCCTCCACTTT.

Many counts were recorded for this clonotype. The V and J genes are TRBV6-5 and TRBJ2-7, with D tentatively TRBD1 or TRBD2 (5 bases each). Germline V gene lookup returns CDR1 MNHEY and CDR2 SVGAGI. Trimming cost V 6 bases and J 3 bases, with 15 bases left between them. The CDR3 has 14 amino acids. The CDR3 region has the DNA TGTGCCAGCAGCTACGCCGGGGCAGACTACGAGCAGTACTTC. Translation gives CASSYAGADYEQYF.

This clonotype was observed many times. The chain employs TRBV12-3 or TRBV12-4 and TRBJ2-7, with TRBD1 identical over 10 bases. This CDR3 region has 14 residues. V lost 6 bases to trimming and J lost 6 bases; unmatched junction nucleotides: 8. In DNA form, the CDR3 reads TGTGCCAGCAGCCCGACAGGGGGCCTTGGCGAGCAGTACTTC. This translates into CASSPTGGLGEQYF.

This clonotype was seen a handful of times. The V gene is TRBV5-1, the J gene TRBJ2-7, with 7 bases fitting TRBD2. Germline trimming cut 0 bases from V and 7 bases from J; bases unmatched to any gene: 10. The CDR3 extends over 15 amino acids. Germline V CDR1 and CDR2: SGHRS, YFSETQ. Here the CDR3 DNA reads TGCGCCAGCAGCTTGGTATCGGCGGGAGCTGGTGAGCAGTACTTC. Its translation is CASSLVSAGAGEQYF.

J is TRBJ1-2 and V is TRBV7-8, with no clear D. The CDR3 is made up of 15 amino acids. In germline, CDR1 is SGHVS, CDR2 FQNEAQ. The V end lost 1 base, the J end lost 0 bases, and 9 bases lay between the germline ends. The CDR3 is CASSLVGRSNYGYTF. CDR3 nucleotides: TGTGCCAGCAGCTTAGTAGGTCGATCTAACTATGGCTACACCTTC.

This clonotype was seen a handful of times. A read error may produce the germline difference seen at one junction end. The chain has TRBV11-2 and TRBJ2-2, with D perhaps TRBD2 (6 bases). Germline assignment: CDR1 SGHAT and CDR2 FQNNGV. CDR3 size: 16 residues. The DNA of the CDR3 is TGTGCCAGCAGCTTGAATGCGGGGTCGAACACCGGGGAGCCGTTTTTT. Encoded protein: CASSLNAGSNTGEPFF. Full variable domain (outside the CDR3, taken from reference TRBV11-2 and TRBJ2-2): EAGVAQSPRYKIIEKRQSVAFWCNPISGHATLYWYQQILGQGPKLLIQFQNNGVVDDSQLPKDRFSAERLKGVDSTLKIQPAKLEDSAVYLCASSLNAGSNTGEPFFGEGSRLTVL.

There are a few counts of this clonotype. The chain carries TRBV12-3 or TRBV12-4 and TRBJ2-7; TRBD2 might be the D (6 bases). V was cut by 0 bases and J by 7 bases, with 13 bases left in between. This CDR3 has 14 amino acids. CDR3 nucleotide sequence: TGTGCCAGCAGTTTAGCGGAGGGTCGGGGAGAGCAGTACTTC. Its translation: CASSLAEGRGEQYF.

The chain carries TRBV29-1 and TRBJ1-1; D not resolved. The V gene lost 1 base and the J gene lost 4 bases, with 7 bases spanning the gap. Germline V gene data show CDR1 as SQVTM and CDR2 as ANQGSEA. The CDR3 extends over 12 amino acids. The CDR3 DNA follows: TGCAGCGTTGAAGGGTGGATCACTGAAGCTTTCTTT. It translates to CSVEGWITEAFF.

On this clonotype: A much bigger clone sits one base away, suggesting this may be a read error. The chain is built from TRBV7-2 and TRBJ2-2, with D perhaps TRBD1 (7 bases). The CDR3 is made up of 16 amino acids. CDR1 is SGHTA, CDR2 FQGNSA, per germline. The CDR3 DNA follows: TGTGCCAGCACCATAGCCGACAGGGTAAACACCGGGGGGCTGTTTTTT. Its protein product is CASTIADRVNTGGLFF.

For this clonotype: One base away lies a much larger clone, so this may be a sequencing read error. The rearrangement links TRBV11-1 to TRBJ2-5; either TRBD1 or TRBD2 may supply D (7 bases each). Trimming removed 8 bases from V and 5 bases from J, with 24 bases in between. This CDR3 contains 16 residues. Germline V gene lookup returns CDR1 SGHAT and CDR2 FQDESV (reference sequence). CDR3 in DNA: TGTGCCAGCGGCCCTCAGGGGGGGGCATCAGCGGAGACCCAGTACTTC. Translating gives CASGPQGGASAETQYF. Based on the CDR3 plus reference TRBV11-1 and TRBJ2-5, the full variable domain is EAEVAQSPRYKITEKSQAVAFWCDPISGHATLYWYRQILGQGPELLVQFQDESVVDDSQLPKDRFSAERLKGVDSTLKIQPAELGDSAMYLCASGPQGGASAETQYFGPGTRLLVL.

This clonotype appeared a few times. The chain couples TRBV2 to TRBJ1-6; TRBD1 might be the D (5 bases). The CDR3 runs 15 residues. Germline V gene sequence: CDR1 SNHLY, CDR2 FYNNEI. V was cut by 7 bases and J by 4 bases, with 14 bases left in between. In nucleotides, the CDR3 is TGTGCCAGCATAATAGGGGAGATATATAATTCACCCCTCCACTTT. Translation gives CASIIGEIYNSPLHF.

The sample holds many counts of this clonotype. As DNA, the CDR3 is TGTGCCATCAGGGACCATTCTCGGGAGCAGTACTTC. It yields the protein CAIRDHSREQYF. The chain joins TRBV10-3 to TRBJ2-7; D ambiguous. Trimming stripped 6 bases from V and 7 bases from J, with 13 bases between. CDR3 length: 12 amino acids. Germline lookup yields CDR1 ENHRY and CDR2 SYGVKD.

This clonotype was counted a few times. The CDR3 protein is CASSTDKTGELFF. The DNA for the CDR3 is TGCGCCAGCAGCACCGACAAGACCGGGGAGCTGTTTTTT. The J gene is TRBJ2-2, the V gene TRBV5-1; D not resolved. V lost 4 bases, J lost 5 bases, and 9 bases lay in between. The germline V gene encodes CDR1 SGHRS and CDR2 YFSETQ. The CDR3 runs to 13 residues.

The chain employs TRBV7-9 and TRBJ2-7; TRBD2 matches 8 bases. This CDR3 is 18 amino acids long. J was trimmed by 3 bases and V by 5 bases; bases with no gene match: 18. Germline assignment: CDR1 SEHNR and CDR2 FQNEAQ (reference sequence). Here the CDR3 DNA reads TGTGCCAGCAGCCGCGGCGGGGGGAGGGCAGGCTCCTACTACGAGCAGTACTTC. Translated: CASSRGGGRAGSYYEQYF.

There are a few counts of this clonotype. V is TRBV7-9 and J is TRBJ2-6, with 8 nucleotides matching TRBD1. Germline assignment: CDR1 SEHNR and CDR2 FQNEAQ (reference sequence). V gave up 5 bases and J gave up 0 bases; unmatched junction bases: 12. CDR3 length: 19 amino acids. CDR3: CASSPTFTGGISGANVLTF. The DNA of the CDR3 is TGTGCCAGCAGCCCTACTTTCACAGGGGGGATCTCTGGGGCCAACGTCCTGACTTTC.

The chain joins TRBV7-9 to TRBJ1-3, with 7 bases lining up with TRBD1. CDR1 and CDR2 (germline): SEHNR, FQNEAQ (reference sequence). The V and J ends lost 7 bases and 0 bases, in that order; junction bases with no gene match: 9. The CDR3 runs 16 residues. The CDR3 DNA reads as TGTGCCAGCATGTGGACAGGCTATTCCTCTGGAAACACCATATATTTT. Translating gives CASMWTGYSSGNTIYF.

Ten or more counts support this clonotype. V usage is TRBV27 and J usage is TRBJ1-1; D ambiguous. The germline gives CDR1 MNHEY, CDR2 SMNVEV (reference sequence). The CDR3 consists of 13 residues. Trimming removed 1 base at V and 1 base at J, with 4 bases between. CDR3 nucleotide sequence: TGTGCCAGCAGTTTATATACGAACACTGAAGCTTTCTTT. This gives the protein CASSLYTNTEAFF.

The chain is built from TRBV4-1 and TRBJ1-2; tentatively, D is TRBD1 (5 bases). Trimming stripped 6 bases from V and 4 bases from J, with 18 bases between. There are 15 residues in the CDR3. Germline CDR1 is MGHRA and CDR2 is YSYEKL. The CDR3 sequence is CASRPSSGTFYGYTF. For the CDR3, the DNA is TGCGCCAGCAGACCTTCTTCGGGGACCTTCTATGGCTACACCTTC.

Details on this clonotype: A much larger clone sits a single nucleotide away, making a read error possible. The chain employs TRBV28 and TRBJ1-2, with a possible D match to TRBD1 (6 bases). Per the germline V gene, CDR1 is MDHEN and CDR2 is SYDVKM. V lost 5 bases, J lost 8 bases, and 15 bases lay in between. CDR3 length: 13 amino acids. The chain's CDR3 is CASSPSRGDGYTF. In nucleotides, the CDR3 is TGTGCCAGCAGTCCCTCTAGGGGGGACGGCTACACCTTC.

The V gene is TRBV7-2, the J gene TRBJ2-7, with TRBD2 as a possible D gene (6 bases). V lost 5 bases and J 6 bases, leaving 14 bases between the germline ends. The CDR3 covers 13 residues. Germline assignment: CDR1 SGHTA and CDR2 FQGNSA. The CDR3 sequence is CASSPRGGFEQYF. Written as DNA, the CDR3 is TGTGCCAGCAGCCCACGTGGGGGGTTCGAGCAGTACTTC.

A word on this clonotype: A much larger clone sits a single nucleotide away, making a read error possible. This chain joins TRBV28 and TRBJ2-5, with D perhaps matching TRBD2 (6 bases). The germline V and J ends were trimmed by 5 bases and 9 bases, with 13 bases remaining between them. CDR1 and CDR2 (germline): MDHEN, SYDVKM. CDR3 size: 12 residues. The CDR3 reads CASSLDGEAQYF. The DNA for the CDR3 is TGTGCCAGCAGTCTCGACGGGGAGGCCCAGTACTTC.

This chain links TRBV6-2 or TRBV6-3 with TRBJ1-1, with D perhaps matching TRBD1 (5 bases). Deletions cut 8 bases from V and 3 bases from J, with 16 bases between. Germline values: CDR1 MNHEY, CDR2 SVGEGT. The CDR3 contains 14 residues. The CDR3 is CASGIIGGYTEAFF. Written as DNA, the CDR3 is TGTGCCAGCGGGATCATCGGGGGTTACACTGAAGCTTTCTTT.

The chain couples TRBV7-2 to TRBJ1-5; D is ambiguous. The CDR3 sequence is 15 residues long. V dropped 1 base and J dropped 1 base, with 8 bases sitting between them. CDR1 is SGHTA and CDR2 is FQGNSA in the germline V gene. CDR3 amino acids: CASSLVSGSNQPQHF. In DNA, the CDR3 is TGTGCCAGCAGCTTAGTCTCGGGGAGCAATCAGCCCCAGCATTTT.

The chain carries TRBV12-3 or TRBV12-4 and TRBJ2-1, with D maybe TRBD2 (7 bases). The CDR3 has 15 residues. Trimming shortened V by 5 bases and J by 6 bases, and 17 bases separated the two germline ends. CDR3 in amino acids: CASSPRRGGINEQFF. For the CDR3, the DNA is TGTGCCAGCAGTCCCCGAAGGGGGGGGATCAATGAGCAGTTCTTC.

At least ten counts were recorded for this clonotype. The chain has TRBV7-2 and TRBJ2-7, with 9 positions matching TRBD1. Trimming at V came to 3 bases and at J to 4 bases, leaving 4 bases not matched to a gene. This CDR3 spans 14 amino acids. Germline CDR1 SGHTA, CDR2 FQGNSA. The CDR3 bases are TGTGCCAGCAGCTTTCTACAGGGGGCTTACGAGCAGTACTTC. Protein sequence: CASSFLQGAYEQYF.

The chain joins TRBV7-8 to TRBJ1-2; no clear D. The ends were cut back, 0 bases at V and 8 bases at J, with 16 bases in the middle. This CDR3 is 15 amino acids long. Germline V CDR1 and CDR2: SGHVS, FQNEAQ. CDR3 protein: CASSLAQRPGVGYTF. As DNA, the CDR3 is TGTGCCAGCAGCTTAGCGCAAAGGCCCGGGGTGGGCTACACCTTC.

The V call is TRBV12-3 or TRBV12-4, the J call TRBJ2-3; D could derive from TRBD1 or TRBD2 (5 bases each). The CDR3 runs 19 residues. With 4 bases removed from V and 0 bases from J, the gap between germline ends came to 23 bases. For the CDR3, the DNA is TGTGCCAGCAGTTCCGTATGGGGGTTGGGTAGCACTAGCACAGATACGCAGTATTTT. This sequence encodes CASSSVWGLGSTSTDTQYF.